Listed below are T cell receptor beta chains from one sample, sequenced in a study of T cell responses to AZD1222 COVID-19 vaccine. Data came from immunoSEQ multiplex PCR; TCRdb stores just in-frame clones and leaves some out. The sample yields 150,000 or so clones, about 89% seen once. This sample comprised peripheral blood, obtained on day 0 of MenACWY control vaccination. The receptors originated from an adult in good health. CDR3s include the opening cysteine and the closing phenylalanine or tryptophan. D genes are given only for firm matches. Clone size is given for some rows only: seen once, a few or many times, or a class if the clone is expanded.

NA	TRBV2	TRBJ1-1	NA	CASFLGNTEAFF	TGTGCCAGCTTCCTGGGGAACACTGAAGCTTTCTTT
NA	TRBV10-3	TRBJ2-2	NA	CAISDRGPHTGELFF	TGTGCCATCAGTGATAGGGGACCCCACACCGGGGAGCTGTTTTTT
NA	TRBV3-1/TRBV3-2	TRBJ2-7	NA	CASSPHLDPGEQYF	TGTGCCAGCAGCCCCCATTTAGATCCGGGGGAGCAGTACTTC
NA	TRBV29-1	TRBJ2-7	TRBD1	CSVEDTGTGTYEQYF	TGCAGCGTTGAGGACACCGGGACAGGAACCTACGAGCAGTACTTC
NA	TRBV7-9	TRBJ1-4	NA	CASSLEGGDEKLFF	TGTGCCAGCAGCTTAGAAGGGGGGGATGAAAAACTGTTTTTT
NA	TRBV27	TRBJ1-1	NA	CASSSPSYRGGAFF	TGTGCCAGCAGTTCGCCCAGCTACCGCGGGGGAGCTTTCTTT
NA	TRBV7-3	TRBJ2-7	NA	CASSLLQARYEQYF	TGTGCCAGCAGCTTATTGCAGGCGCGCTACGAGCAGTACTTC
NA	TRBV2	TRBJ1-6	TRBD1	CASSFQGQDWDPLHF	TGTGCCAGCAGTTTTCAGGGACAGGATTGGGATCCCCTCCACTTT
NA	TRBV4-1	TRBJ1-2	NA	CASSQAGMGGYTF	TGCGCCAGCAGCCAAGCGGGTATGGGGGGCTACACCTTC
NA	TRBV10-3	TRBJ1-2	NA	CAITAGSYGYTF	TGTGCCATCACCGCAGGGAGCTATGGCTACACCTTC
NA	TRBV6-1	TRBJ1-1	NA	CASSERENTEAFF	TGTGCCAGCAGTGAAAGGGAGAACACTGAAGCTTTCTTT
NA	TRBV27	TRBJ2-3	TRBD1	CASSLNAQGAGDTQYF	TGTGCCAGCAGTCTTAATGCTCAGGGGGCCGGAGATACGCAGTATTTT
NA	TRBV6-1	TRBJ1-2	NA	CASSERTKINYGYTF	TGTGCCAGCAGTGAAAGGACAAAAATTAACTATGGCTACACCTTC
NA	TRBV11-3	TRBJ2-1	TRBD2	CASSLGSGGNNEQFF	TGTGCCAGCAGCTTAGGTAGCGGGGGTAACAATGAGCAGTTCTTC
NA	TRBV7-9	TRBJ2-7	NA	CASSSDYEQYF	TGTGCCAGCAGCTCCGATTACGAGCAGTACTTC
NA	TRBV27	TRBJ1-6	TRBD1	CASRAEGRGTNSPLHF	TGTGCCAGCAGAGCGGAGGGCAGGGGGACCAATTCACCCCTCCACTTT
once	TRBV6-2/TRBV6-3	TRBJ2-1	TRBD2	CASSLYAGGWDEQFF	TGTGCCAGCAGCCTGTATGCGGGAGGGTGGGATGAGCAGTTCTTC
NA	TRBV10-2	TRBJ1-1	NA	CAVRGPDTEAFF	TGCGCCGTGCGGGGACCCGACACTGAAGCTTTCTTT
NA	TRBV2	TRBJ1-1	NA	CASSGKENTEAFF	TGTGCCAGCAGTGGAAAAGAGAACACTGAAGCTTTCTTT
NA	TRBV15	TRBJ1-3	NA	CATSRPSGAGNTIYF	TGTGCCACCAGCAGACCCTCAGGTGCTGGAAACACCATATATTTT
NA	TRBV2	TRBJ1-6	NA	CASSESMRKNSPLHF	TGTGCCAGCAGTGAATCGATGAGAAAGAACTCACCCCTCCACTTT
NA	TRBV9	TRBJ1-4	NA	CASSVGPGVGGEKLFF	TGTGCCAGCAGCGTAGGCCCCGGGGTTGGAGGGGAAAAACTGTTTTTT
NA	TRBV6-1	TRBJ2-7	NA	CASSEGGSSYEQYF	TGTGCCAGCAGTGAGGGTGGGAGCTCCTACGAGCAGTACTTC
NA	TRBV7-2	TRBJ1-4	NA	CASSPWTSGGEKLFF	TGTGCCAGCAGCCCCTGGACCTCAGGAGGGGAAAAACTGTTTTTT
once	TRBV7-9	TRBJ1-4	TRBD1	CASSLGATGARREKLFF	TGTGCCAGCAGCTTAGGGGCGACAGGGGCTAGACGGGAAAAACTGTTTTTT
NA	TRBV30	TRBJ2-7	TRBD2	CAWSPMAGAYEQYF	TGTGCCTGGAGTCCCATGGCGGGAGCCTACGAGCAGTACTTC
NA	TRBV5-1	TRBJ1-2	NA	CASSSRGGQRGYTF	TGCGCCAGCAGCTCCCGCGGGGGGCAAAGGGGCTACACCTTC
NA	TRBV7-3	TRBJ1-3	NA	CASSFQGYGNTIYF	TGTGCCAGCAGCTTTCAGGGATATGGAAACACCATATATTTT
NA	TRBV7-9	TRBJ2-1	TRBD2	CASSSLTSGRHNEQFF	TGTGCCAGCAGCTCCCTAACTAGCGGGAGACACAATGAGCAGTTCTTC
NA	TRBV5-1	TRBJ2-7	TRBD1	CASSFKDRNYEQYF	TGCGCCAGCAGCTTCAAGGACAGGAACTACGAGCAGTACTTC
once	TRBV7-9	TRBJ2-7	NA	CASSEGYEQYF	TGTGCCAGCAGCGAGGGCTACGAGCAGTACTTC
NA	TRBV7-2	TRBJ2-1	NA	CASSSGSYNEQFF	TGTGCCAGCAGCTCAGGGTCCTACAATGAGCAGTTCTTC
NA	TRBV6-6	TRBJ2-6	NA	CASSYSRSGANVLTF	TGTGCCAGCAGTTACTCAAGATCTGGGGCCAACGTCCTGACTTTC
NA	TRBV6-5	TRBJ1-4	NA	CASSPTASNEKLFF	TGTGCCAGCAGTCCGACAGCCTCAAATGAAAAACTGTTTTTT
NA	TRBV30	TRBJ1-2	NA	CAWSLPGGRILSLYGYTF	TGTGCCTGGAGTCTACCCGGGGGGCGGATACTTTCGTTATATGGCTACACCTTC
NA	TRBV6-1	TRBJ1-5	TRBD1	CASSVMSKGAGQPQHF	TGTGCCAGCAGTGTAATGTCGAAGGGGGCTGGTCAGCCCCAGCATTTT
NA	TRBV12-3/TRBV12-4	TRBJ1-6	NA	CATLGIRGSPLHF	TGTGCCACCCTGGGGATTAGGGGTTCACCCCTCCACTTT
NA	TRBV18	TRBJ1-2	TRBD1	CASSTGDRGLYGYTF	TGTGCCAGCTCCACAGGGGACAGGGGGCTGTATGGCTACACCTTC
NA	TRBV7-9	TRBJ1-1	NA	CASSLEFRLQVEAFF	TGTGCCAGCAGCTTAGAATTTCGTCTCCAGGTTGAAGCTTTCTTT
NA	TRBV2	TRBJ1-5	NA	CASRGSPGSESDQPQHF	TGTGCCAGCAGAGGGAGTCCGGGCTCCGAAAGCGATCAGCCCCAGCATTTT
NA	TRBV7-9	TRBJ2-2	NA	CATKRGETGDTGELFF	TGTGCCACCAAACGGGGGGAGACAGGGGACACCGGGGAGCTGTTTTTT
NA	TRBV3-1/TRBV3-2	TRBJ2-5	TRBD2	CASSQRSSGSGETQYF	TGTGCCAGCAGCCAAAGGTCTAGCGGGTCCGGGGAGACCCAGTACTTC
NA	TRBV18	TRBJ1-1	NA	CASSPIKRDTEAFF	TGTGCCAGCTCACCCATAAAAAGGGACACTGAAGCTTTCTTT
NA	TRBV10-1	TRBJ1-5	NA	CASSPDSNQPQHF	TGCGCCAGCAGTCCAGATAGCAATCAGCCCCAGCATTTT
once	TRBV19	TRBJ1-1	NA	CASSMGTRNTEAFF	TGTGCCAGTAGTATGGGGACGAGGAACACTGAAGCTTTCTTT
NA	TRBV27	TRBJ1-5	NA	CASSSLTRDQPQHF	TGTGCCAGCAGTTCCCTGACAAGGGATCAGCCCCAGCATTTT
few	TRBV12-5	TRBJ1-3	TRBD1	CASGLYSGQESSGNTIYF	TGTGCTAGTGGTTTGTACAGCGGACAGGAGAGCTCTGGAAACACCATATATTTT
NA	TRBV7-2	TRBJ1-2	TRBD1	CASSHDRGKPGYTF	TGTGCCAGCAGCCATGACAGGGGGAAACCTGGCTACACCTTC
NA	TRBV19	TRBJ2-7	NA	CASSIVAASSYEQYF	TGTGCCAGTAGTATCGTGGCGGCGAGCTCCTACGAGCAGTACTTC
NA	TRBV11-2	TRBJ2-1	NA	CASSPLPLAPGSYNEQFF	TGTGCCAGCAGCCCACTTCCGCTAGCGCCTGGATCCTACAATGAGCAGTTCTTC
few	TRBV27	TRBJ2-7	TRBD2	CASSLAGGPAHEQYF	TGTGCCAGCAGTTTAGCGGGAGGACCGGCCCACGAGCAGTACTTC
NA	TRBV5-4	TRBJ1-4	TRBD1	CASSIDRGGEKLFF	TGTGCCAGCAGCATTGACAGGGGGGGTGAAAAACTGTTTTTT
NA	TRBV2	TRBJ1-1	TRBD1	CASIRDRVMNTEAFF	TGTGCCAGCATTCGGGACAGGGTTATGAACACTGAAGCTTTCTTT
NA	TRBV4-1	TRBJ1-5	TRBD1	CASSRFDRGSHQPQHF	TGCGCCAGCAGCCGGTTCGACAGGGGATCGCATCAGCCCCAGCATTTT